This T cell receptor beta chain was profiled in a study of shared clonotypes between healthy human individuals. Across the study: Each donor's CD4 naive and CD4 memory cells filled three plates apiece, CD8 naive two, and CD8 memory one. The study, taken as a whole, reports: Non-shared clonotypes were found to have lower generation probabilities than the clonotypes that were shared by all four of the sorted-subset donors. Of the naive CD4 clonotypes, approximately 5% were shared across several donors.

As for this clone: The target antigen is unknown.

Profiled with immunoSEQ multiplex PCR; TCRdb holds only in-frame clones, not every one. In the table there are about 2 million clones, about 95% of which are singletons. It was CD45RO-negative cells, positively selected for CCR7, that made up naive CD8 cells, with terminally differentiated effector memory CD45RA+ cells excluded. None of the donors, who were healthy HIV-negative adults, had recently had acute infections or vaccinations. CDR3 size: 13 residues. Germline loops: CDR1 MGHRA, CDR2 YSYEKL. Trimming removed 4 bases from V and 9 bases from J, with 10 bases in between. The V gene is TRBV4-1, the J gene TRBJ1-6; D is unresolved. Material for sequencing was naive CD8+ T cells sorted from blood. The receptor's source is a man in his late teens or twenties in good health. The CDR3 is CASSPVVASPLHF. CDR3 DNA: TGCGCCAGCAGCCCGGTAGTAGCTTCACCCCTCCACTTT.